This T cell receptor (beta chain) emerged from a study of shared clonotypes between healthy human individuals. Study conclusions and caveats: In having few donors, the study represented limited genetic and exposure-history diversity. Some clonotypes were shared by all four sorted-subset donors, while others were not shared. The non-shared ones had lower generation probabilities than the shared ones.

The naive CD8 population came from CD45RO-negative cells selected for CCR7, without terminally differentiated effector memory CD45RA+ cells. Running of the assay took place at deep level. Profiling relied on immunoSEQ multiplex PCR, and the TCRdb table lists in-frame clones only, not all of them. The table has around 550,000 clones, approximately 95% seen once. With respect to this clone: What it recognizes is unknown.

There are 18 residues in the CDR3. With 6 bases clipped from V and 4 bases from J, the junction kept 18 bases outside the gene matches. Germline V gene lookup returns CDR1 MDHEN and CDR2 SYDVKM. The sequence was obtained from a woman in her 30s in good health. This chain links TRBV28 with TRBJ1-5; 7 bases are shared with TRBD1. What was sequenced was naive CD8+ T cells sorted from blood. CDR3: CASRPRQGLSPKNQPQHF. Here the CDR3 DNA reads TGTGCCAGCAGGCCAAGACAGGGATTAAGTCCTAAAAATCAGCCCCAGCATTTT.